This record concerns one T cell receptor beta chain sequence. Its antigen is unidentified. The data belong to a study of shared clonotypes between healthy human individuals. The study separated CD4+ cells into CD45RA+ naive and CD45RA-negative memory subsets. The assay was carried out at the deep level. TCRdb's table, derived via immunoSEQ multiplex PCR, lists solely in-frame clones and lacks some. The sample lists around 990,000 clones; roughly 80% were seen once. Study-level findings and limits: As a rule, naive subsets had a larger estimated richness than memory subsets. Between a handful of donors, naive CD4 clonotypes were shared at a level of about 5.3%.

Sequencing used memory CD4+ T cells from PBMCs. Sample subset: CD45RA-negative fraction. This receptor was taken from a man between 18 and 35 years old in good health. Some clones in this sample may be carry-over from other donors' samples.

The CDR3 DNA sequence: TGTGCCAGCAGCTTATATAGGGACGAGCAGTACTTC. It codes for CASSLYRDEQYF. This rearrangement joins TRBV7-2 to TRBJ2-7; D is undetermined. The V gene's germline CDR1 is SGHTA and CDR2 FQGNSA. This CDR3 is built from 12 residues. The ends were cut back, 2 bases at V and 5 bases at J, with 7 bases in the middle. Supplemented by reference TRBV7-2 and TRBJ2-7, the full variable domain reads GAGVSQSPSNKVTEKGKDVELRCDPISGHTALYWYRQSLGQGLEFLIYFQGNSAPDKSGLPSDRFSAERTGGSVSTLTIQRTQQEDSAVYLCASSLYRDEQYFGPGTRLTVT.